A selection of T cell receptor beta chains follows, all from one sample in a study of T-cell memory formation after mild COVID-19. TCRdb fed the 5' RACE reads into MiXCR, producing one record per CDR3 protein. This sample has fewer than 650,000 distinct CDR3 sequences, with roughly 20% found just once. The sequenced material came from PBMCs or a T cell subset sorted from them (not recorded which). These receptors were obtained from an adult woman who had mild COVID-19 (a few samples of this study predate the infection). Cell type and time point are not known. Each CDR3 is given with its conserved first and last residue.

v_call: TRBV6-5
cdr3_aa: CASSRRQGGATQYF

v_call: TRBV24-1
cdr3_aa: CATRSGLAGEQYF

v_call: TRBV25-1
cdr3_aa: CASSEGGWETQYF

v_call: TRBV5-1
cdr3_aa: CASSVEGGITDTQYF

v_call: TRBV7-9
cdr3_aa: CASSSYLGRRGADTQYF

v_call: TRBV7-2
cdr3_aa: CASSAPGLRIANYGYTF

v_call: TRBV5-5
cdr3_aa: CASSLWGSDIQYF

v_call: TRBV12-3/TRBV12-4
cdr3_aa: CASSLGAGENYEQYF

v_call: TRBV29-1
cdr3_aa: CSVETDSTDTQYF

v_call: TRBV7-6
cdr3_aa: CASSSPGGSQETQYF

v_call: TRBV12-3/TRBV12-4
cdr3_aa: CASSHGGRDTQYF

v_call: TRBV11-2
cdr3_aa: CASSLDIWAGNTEAFF

v_call: TRBV10-3
cdr3_aa: CAISESPAGLREQYF

v_call: TRBV20-1
cdr3_aa: CSASPNRNSNQPQHF

v_call: TRBV30
cdr3_aa: CAWSDGRKSEQFF

v_call: TRBV13
cdr3_aa: CASSFRLSRVDHNSPLHF

v_call: TRBV6-5
cdr3_aa: CASSPLAGGVWQYF

v_call: TRBV7-3
cdr3_aa: CASSPGVAGTTQYF

v_call: TRBV5-4
cdr3_aa: CASSPLPSGDTQYF

v_call: TRBV11-2
cdr3_aa: CASSLIPEGRSGELFF

v_call: TRBV6-2/TRBV6-3
cdr3_aa: CASSPPGTAAGFSETQYF

v_call: TRBV5-1
cdr3_aa: CATGQGTDTEAFF

v_call: TRBV27
cdr3_aa: CASSSSTPASTDTQYF

v_call: TRBV7-9
cdr3_aa: CASSKGQGAGANVLTF

v_call: TRBV4-1
cdr3_aa: CASSQDHNEQYF

v_call: TRBV7-9
cdr3_aa: CASSLRQGRSGNTIYF

v_call: TRBV12-3/TRBV12-4
cdr3_aa: CASRPGWGYEQYF

v_call: TRBV7-8
cdr3_aa: CASSLGTRALAAAKNIQYF

v_call: TRBV3-1
cdr3_aa: CASSQVRAEKLFF

v_call: TRBV7-9
cdr3_aa: CASSLRTDTTGELFF

v_call: TRBV6-4
cdr3_aa: CASSDSAGSTADTQYF

v_call: TRBV3-1
cdr3_aa: CASSQDQRVKFF

v_call: TRBV7-9
cdr3_aa: CASSLGASGTREQFF

v_call: TRBV2
cdr3_aa: CARGQGISSGNTIYF

v_call: TRBV6-5
cdr3_aa: CASRGTEVYEQYF

v_call: TRBV6-5
cdr3_aa: CASSWSRRGDNEQFF

v_call: TRBV15
cdr3_aa: CATSREPGTTGNTIYF

v_call: TRBV20-1
cdr3_aa: CSAEDTEAFF

v_call: TRBV7-8
cdr3_aa: CASSLETGLPYNEQFF

v_call: TRBV12-3/TRBV12-4
cdr3_aa: CASTPGVGSADTQYF

v_call: TRBV7-8
cdr3_aa: CASRPRGGGAYEQFF

v_call: TRBV19
cdr3_aa: CASRWVQGNEQFF

v_call: TRBV4-1
cdr3_aa: CASSRSDVNTEAFF

v_call: TRBV12-3/TRBV12-4
cdr3_aa: CASSPGRLNTEAFF

v_call: TRBV9
cdr3_aa: CASSPGGTAYNEQFF

v_call: TRBV14
cdr3_aa: CASSQGRQGAVYEQYF

v_call: TRBV2
cdr3_aa: CASSDAGYYGYTF

v_call: TRBV5-8
cdr3_aa: CASSLRLENTGELFF

v_call: TRBV30
cdr3_aa: CAWSKGNYGYTF

v_call: TRBV2
cdr3_aa: CASRKLLADYNEQFF

v_call: TRBV7-2
cdr3_aa: CASSLRQGGGGELFF

v_call: TRBV5-1
cdr3_aa: CASSGTSGGAGTQYF

v_call: TRBV14
cdr3_aa: CASSPTLNTQYF

v_call: TRBV27
cdr3_aa: CASSLYANTEAFF

v_call: TRBV4-2
cdr3_aa: CASSPRGQGNTEAFF

v_call: TRBV29-1
cdr3_aa: CSVSGLADSSTDTQYF

v_call: TRBV29-1
cdr3_aa: CSVGTSYERDATNEKLFF

v_call: TRBV12-3/TRBV12-4
cdr3_aa: CASSLWARGYTF